These 6 T cell receptor beta chains share one sample of origin, sequenced in a study of T-cell memory formation after mild COVID-19. TCRdb independently ran MiXCR on the 5' RACE reads; one entry per CDR3 protein. The table has 300,000 to 400,000 distinct CDR3 sequences, approximately 27% seen once. The sample taken for sequencing was PBMCs or a T cell subset sorted from them (not recorded which). The receptors shown here come from an adult woman who had mild COVID-19 (a few samples of this study predate the infection). Cell type and time point are not known.

This sequence joins TRBV27 and TRBJ2-7; D call uncertain. Germline assignment: CDR1 MNHEY and CDR2 SMNVEV (reference sequence). Trimming shortened V by 8 bases and J by 4 bases, and 6 bases separated the two germline ends. This CDR3 has 10 residues. In DNA, the CDR3 is TGTGCCAGCGGCAAATACGAGCAGTACTTC. Translation gives CASGKYEQYF.

This sequence joins TRBV3-1 and TRBJ1-2; TRBD1 agrees at 7 bases. Per germline, CDR1 LGHDT and CDR2 YNNKEL (reference sequence). The CDR3 runs 15 residues. Trimming took 7 bases from V and 3 from J; bases not matched to a gene: 11. The CDR3 bases are TGTGCCAGCACCCCAACAGGGGCTCTCGACTATGGCTACACCTTC. Amino acids: CASTPTGALDYGYTF.

The table lists this clonotype with a few counts. The V and J genes are TRBV24-1 and TRBJ2-1, with 11 positions matching TRBD2. The CDR3 contains 15 residues. Per the germline V gene, CDR1 is KGHDR and CDR2 is SFDVKD. V lost 9 bases, J lost 3 bases, and 6 bases stayed unmatched. CDR3 sequence reads: CATSTSGILYNEQFF. For the CDR3, the DNA is TGTGCCACCTCGACTAGCGGGATCCTCTACAATGAGCAGTTCTTC.

This clonotype was found a few times. The chain has TRBV20-1 and TRBJ1-5; D unresolved. Germline assignment: CDR1 DFQATT and CDR2 SNEGSKA (reference sequence). V lost 0 bases to trimming and J lost 4 bases, with 13 bases between them. The CDR3 length is 15 residues. CDR3 sequence reads: CSARDRRNPNQPQHF. The CDR3 DNA reads as TGCAGTGCTAGAGATCGCAGAAATCCTAATCAGCCCCAGCATTTT.

The chain employs TRBV25-1 and TRBJ2-1, with 10 bases fitting TRBD2. CDR1 is MGHDK and CDR2 is SYGVNS in the germline V gene. This CDR3 has 19 residues. The ends lost 5 bases at V and 3 bases at J; junction bases unmatched: 16. The CDR3 spells CASSRMLAGGLQDYNEQFF. In nucleotides, the CDR3 is TGTGCCAGCAGTAGGATGTTAGCGGGGGGCCTTCAAGACTACAATGAGCAGTTCTTC.

This chain connects TRBV4-3 to TRBJ1-1, with D perhaps matching TRBD1 (6 bases). The CDR3 extends over 15 amino acids. Trimming took 3 bases from V and 5 from J, leaving 16 bases between them. The V gene's germline CDR1 is LGHNA and CDR2 YSLEER. The CDR3 bases are TGCGCCAGCAGCCAGGGTCCCCAGGGGCAAACTGAAGCTTTCTTT. Its protein product is CASSQGPQGQTEAFF.